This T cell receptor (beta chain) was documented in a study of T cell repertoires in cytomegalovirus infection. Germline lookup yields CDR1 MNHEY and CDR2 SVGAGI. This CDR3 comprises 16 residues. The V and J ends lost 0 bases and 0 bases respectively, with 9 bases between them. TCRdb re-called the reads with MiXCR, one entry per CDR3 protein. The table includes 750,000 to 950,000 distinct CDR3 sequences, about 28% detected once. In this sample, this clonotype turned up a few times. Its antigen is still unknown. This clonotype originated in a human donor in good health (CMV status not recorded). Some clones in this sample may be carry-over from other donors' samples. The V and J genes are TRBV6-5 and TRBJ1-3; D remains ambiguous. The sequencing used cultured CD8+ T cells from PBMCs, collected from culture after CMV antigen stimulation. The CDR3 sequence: CASSYSFQSSGNTIYF. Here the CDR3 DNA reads TGTGCCAGCAGTTACTCGTTCCAGAGCTCTGGAAACACCATATATTTT.